The 12 T cell receptor beta chains given below trace back to one sample, sequenced in a study of radiotherapy plus CTLA-4 blockade in lung cancer. Clones were sequenced by immunoSEQ multiplex PCR, and TCRdb holds only the in-frame ones, with some missing. The repertoire holds 89,000 or so clones, with around 86% as singletons. The sample here was peripheral blood, taken from a patient treated with radiotherapy plus ipilimumab. Source of these receptors: a human donor with non-small cell lung cancer who had a partial response to radiotherapy plus ipilimumab.

V gene TRBV7-6 combines with J gene TRBJ2-5; TRBD2 agrees at 10 bases. This CDR3 is 15 amino acids long. V lost 3 bases and J lost 4; bases outside the gene matches: 5. Germline CDR1 SGHVS, CDR2 FNYEAQ. The CDR3 reads CASSFGTSDGETQYF. CDR3 bases: TGTGCCAGCAGCTTTGGGACTAGCGATGGAGAGACCCAGTACTTC.

This clone occurred a few times. J is TRBJ2-7 and V is TRBV27; the match to TRBD1 covers 9 bases. Trimming removed 5 bases from V and 5 bases from J; junction bases left unmatched: 13. The CDR3 extends over 16 amino acids. Germline CDR1 is MNHEY and CDR2 is SMNVEV (reference sequence). The CDR3 DNA sequence: TGTGCCAGCAGTCCCCGACAGGGGGGATCGGTCCACGAGCAGTACTTC. Amino acid sequence: CASSPRQGGSVHEQYF.

This clone appeared a few times. V gene TRBV5-1 combines with J gene TRBJ2-7; the match to TRBD2 covers 10 bases. V lost 4 bases to trimming and J lost 4 bases; unmatched junction nucleotides: 11. CDR1 SGHRS and CDR2 YFSETQ come from the germline V gene. The CDR3 consists of 16 residues. Written as DNA, the CDR3 is TGCGCCAGCAGCCCCCTAATAGCGGGAGGAGAATACGAGCAGTACTTC. Its protein product is CASSPLIAGGEYEQYF.

This chain connects TRBV28 to TRBJ2-1, with a tentative D call TRBD2 (6 bases). CDR1 is MDHEN, CDR2 SYDVKM, per germline. Trimming left V 5 bases short and J 6 bases short, with 20 bases between. CDR3 length equals 16 residues. CDR3 DNA: TGTGCCAGCAGTCCAGGATCCTTAGAGACTAGCAATGAGCAGTTCTTC. Translation: CASSPGSLETSNEQFF.

J is TRBJ1-4 and V is TRBV14; D perhaps matches TRBD1 (5 bases). The V gene lost 3 bases and the J gene lost 3 bases, with 20 bases spanning the gap. CDR3 length equals 18 residues. Looked up from germline, CDR1 is SGHDN and CDR2 is FVKESK. The chain's CDR3 is CASSQASWGGMANEKLFF. The CDR3 region has the DNA TGTGCCAGCAGCCAGGCCTCCTGGGGGGGGATGGCTAATGAAAAACTGTTTTTT.

The chain recombines TRBV6-1 with TRBJ2-5; D is uncertain. Looked up from germline, CDR1 is MNHNS and CDR2 is SASEGT. The V gene lost 3 bases and the J gene lost 4 bases, with 12 bases spanning the gap. The CDR3 runs 14 residues. The CDR3 DNA sequence: TGTGCCAGCAGTGAGAGTAGCCGTGGAGAGACCCAGTACTTC. It yields the protein CASSESSRGETQYF.

The J gene is TRBJ2-7, the V gene TRBV7-6; 14 bases map to TRBD2. Germline V CDR1 and CDR2: SGHVS, FNYEAQ. The CDR3 sequence is 15 residues long. The junction had 5 bases not matched to a gene; V was cut back by 4 bases and J by 6 bases. The CDR3 protein is CASSSGTSGSSEQYF. The DNA of the CDR3 is TGTGCCAGCAGCTCGGGGACTAGCGGGAGTAGCGAGCAGTACTTC. Full variable domain (missing parts from reference TRBV7-6 and TRBJ2-7): GAGVSQSPRYKVTKRGQDVALRCDPISGHVSLYWYRQALGQGPEFLTYFNYEAQQDKSGLPNDRFSAERPEGSISTLTIQRTEQRDSAMYRCASSSGTSGSSEQYFGPGTRLTVT.

The chain uses TRBV7-3 and TRBJ1-1; D is unclear. The CDR3 consists of 14 residues. V lost 3 bases and J 2 bases, leaving 10 bases between the germline ends. Germline-derived CDR1 and CDR2 are SGHTA and FQGTGA. Written as DNA, the CDR3 is TGTGCCAGCAGCTTCGCAGGCGTCAACACTGAAGCTTTCTTT. Translated: CASSFAGVNTEAFF.

This chain uses TRBV5-1 with TRBJ2-7, with a weak D call TRBD2 (5 bases). Trimming removed 3 bases from V and 6 bases from J, with 13 bases in between. Germline CDR1 and CDR2: SGHRS and YFSETQ. This CDR3 region has 13 residues. CDR3 sequence reads: CASSSPTEVEQYF. CDR3 coding DNA: TGCGCCAGCAGCTCCCCGACGGAGGTCGAGCAGTACTTC.

The V gene is TRBV2, the J gene TRBJ1-4, with 9 nucleotides matching TRBD1. Looked up from germline, CDR1 is SNHLY and CDR2 is FYNNEI. CDR3 length: 15 amino acids. V shed 5 bases, J shed 0 bases, and the junction held 1 base outside the gene matches. CDR3 DNA: TGTGCCAGCAGTCGGACAGGGGCAACTAATGAAAAACTGTTTTTT. Its translation is CASSRTGATNEKLFF.

This clone has a handful of counts. The chain combines TRBV29-1 with TRBJ1-4; TRBD1 agrees at 7 bases. CDR1 and CDR2 (germline): SQVTM, ANQGSEA. The CDR3 has 14 residues. V gave up 6 bases and J gave up 2 bases; unmatched junction bases: 6. The CDR3 DNA follows: TGCAGCGTCGGAGGGGGCTATACTAATGAAAAACTGTTTTTT. The encoded protein is CSVGGGYTNEKLFF.

The chain joins TRBV7-8 to TRBJ1-4; D call uncertain. The germline gives CDR1 SGHVS, CDR2 FQNEAQ. V lost 4 bases, J lost 7 bases, and 19 bases lay in between. The CDR3 extends over 16 amino acids. The CDR3 coding sequence is TGTGCCAGCAGCTCCTCCGGCAGCGGTTTGGGTGAAAAACTGTTTTTT. Its translation is CASSSSGSGLGEKLFF.